This TCR beta chain emerged from a study of T cells in localized non-small cell lung cancer (dated by TCRdb to 2020 to 2021). Regarding the complete study: Comparing tumors with uninvolved tumor-adjacent lungs, the study looked at the T cell repertoires of around 250 patients with early-stage NSCLC. All 230 or so NSCLC patients in the cohort were treatment-naive and had localized lung tumors that were resected. The mean age of the NSCLC patients was 50 to 85 years, with approximately 130 men and around 99 women.

The immunoSEQ Assay was used to sequence TCR beta CDR3 regions from DNA. On the study's bioinformatics: T cell density was computed as TCR beta template counts normalized to usable DNA estimated by amplifying housekeeping genes. Using the preseqR package, richness was estimated by extrapolating to 120,000 templates for tissue samples and 400,000 templates for PBMC samples. Clonality was taken to be one minus Pielou's evenness. Differential abundance testing on productive amino-acid clonotypes, with a minimum total count of 5 and an alpha of 0.1, was used to identify tissue-enriched TCRs. The Jaccard Index and the Morisita Overlap Index were used to measure repertoire overlap between compartments. GLIPH grouped TCR beta CDR3s together with public tetramer-defined viral CDR3s, and a viral motif had to include at least three viral sequences and also show V-gene enrichment. The source is immuneACCESS, and TCRdb retained only in-frame sequences with V and J called. Part of the clones is not carried over; for the studies checked, unresolved V genes explain less than half of this, and the remainder is unexplained. V, J and clone size are taken as reported in that table, and D and trimming were inferred from the DNA itself. This sample is represented by 55,000 to 65,000 clones; 80% to 95% of them were singletons. About 20% of the sample lies in the top ten.

At diagnosis, tumor, uninvolved tumor-adjacent lung and peripheral blood were collected and then preserved as a mix of FFPE and fresh-frozen material. Blood samples were analyzed as peripheral blood mononuclear cells for TCR repertoire profiling. Overall results and qualifications from the work: Since the design was exploratory, TCR variables were selected using unadjusted p-values with no false-discovery rate correction. A median of approximately 57 of the top 100 tumor clones were detected in paired uninvolved adjacent lung, and 25 to 35 of these tumor clones were also found among the top 100 clones of the paired uninvolved adjacent lung. Uninvolved tumor-adjacent lung showed the highest T cell clonality, higher than tumor, which suggests more focused antigenic responses in the uninvolved tumor-adjacent lung. Longer overall survival was associated with higher T cell density in blood, whereas shorter survival was associated with higher clonality in adjacent lung. Multi-region tumor sequencing was not performed, so intratumor heterogeneity could not be excluded.

Worth noting for this clone: It lacks a known antigen. No qualities accompany the bases; no much larger clone lies one base away.

The CDR3, from cysteine to phenylalanine, totals 16 residues. The sequence is cut down to CDR3 DNA, 48 bases in frame from base 1. Trimming at the junction amounts to 2 bases on V and 0 bases on J, and the germline ends lie 10 bases apart. According to the germline V gene, CDR1 reads SGHAT and CDR2 reads FQNNGV. The input for sequencing was peripheral blood, taken before any cancer treatment. The sequence joins TRBV11-2 to TRBJ1-4; a confident D gene designation cannot be given. The clonotype originates from a man aged 35 to 69 with stage I lung adenocarcinoma. DNA sequence: TGTGCCAGCAGCTTAAGTTCGGGGTCAACTAATGAAAAACTGTTTTTT. The encoded protein is CASSLSSGSTNEKLFF.